This T cell receptor (beta chain) was obtained from a study of blood T cell repertoires in COVID-19. The wider study: Samples representing acute and convalescent COVID-19 were sourced from the United States, Italy and Spain.

From germline, CDR1 is SNHLY and CDR2 FYNNEI. Trimming cost V 4 bases and J 8 bases, with 17 bases left between them. The CDR3 is 14 amino acids. Original processing methods: Scientists estimated how many nucleated cells there were by amplifying reference gene primers. The data were produced by immunoSEQ multiplex PCR, yet TCRdb's version contains in-frame clones alone and is incomplete. V and J calls plus clone size are reproduced from that table; the DNA served to infer D and trimming. The sample yields some 430,000 clones, roughly 87% seen once. The chain has TRBV2 and TRBJ1-1; tentative D call: TRBD1 (6 bases). The sequenced sample was PBMCs or T cells enriched from blood (not recorded which). This sequence originates from a man younger than 35 who had recovered from COVID-19. CDR3 loop: CASSVYSGDGEAFF. Here the CDR3 DNA reads TGTGCCAGCAGTGTATATTCAGGGGACGGGGAAGCTTTCTTT. Full variable domain (rest looked up from reference TRBV2 and TRBJ1-1): EPEVTQTPSHQVTQMGQEVILRCVPISNHLYFYWYRQILGQKVEFLVSFYNNEISEKSEIFDDQFSVERPDGSNFTLKIRSTKLEDSAMYFCASSVYSGDGEAFFGQGTRLTVV.